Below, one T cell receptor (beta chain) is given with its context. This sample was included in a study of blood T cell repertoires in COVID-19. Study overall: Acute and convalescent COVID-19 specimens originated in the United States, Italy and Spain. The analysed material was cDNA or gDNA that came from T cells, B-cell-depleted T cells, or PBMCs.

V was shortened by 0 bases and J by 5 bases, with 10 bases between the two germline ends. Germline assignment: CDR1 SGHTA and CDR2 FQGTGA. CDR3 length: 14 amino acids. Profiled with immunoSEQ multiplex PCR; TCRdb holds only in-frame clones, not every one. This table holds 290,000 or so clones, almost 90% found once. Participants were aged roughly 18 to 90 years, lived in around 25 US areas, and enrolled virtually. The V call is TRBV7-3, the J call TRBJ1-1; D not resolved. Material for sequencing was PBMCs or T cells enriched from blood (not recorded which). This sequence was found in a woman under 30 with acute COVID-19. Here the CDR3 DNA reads TGTGCCAGCAGCTTAACATCGGGTGGAACTGAAGCTTTCTTT. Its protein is CASSLTSGGTEAFF.